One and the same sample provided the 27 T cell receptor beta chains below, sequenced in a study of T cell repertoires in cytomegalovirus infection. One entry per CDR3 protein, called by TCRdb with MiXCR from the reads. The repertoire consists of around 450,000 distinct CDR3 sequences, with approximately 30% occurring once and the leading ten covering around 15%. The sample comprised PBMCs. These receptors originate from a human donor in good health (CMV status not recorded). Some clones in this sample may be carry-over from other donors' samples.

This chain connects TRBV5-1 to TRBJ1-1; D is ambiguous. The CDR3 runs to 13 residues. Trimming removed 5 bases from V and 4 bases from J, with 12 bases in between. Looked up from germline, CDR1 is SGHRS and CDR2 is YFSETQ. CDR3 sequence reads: CASSRGSITEAFF. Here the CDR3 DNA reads TGCGCCAGCAGTCGAGGGAGTATCACTGAAGCTTTCTTT.

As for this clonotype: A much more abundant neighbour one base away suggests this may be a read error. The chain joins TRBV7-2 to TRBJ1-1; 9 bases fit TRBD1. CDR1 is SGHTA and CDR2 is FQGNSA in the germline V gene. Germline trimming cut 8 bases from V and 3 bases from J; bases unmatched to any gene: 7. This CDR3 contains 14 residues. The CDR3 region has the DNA TGTGCCAGCTACATCGGACAGGGGTACACTGAAGCTTTCTTT. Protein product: CASYIGQGYTEAFF.

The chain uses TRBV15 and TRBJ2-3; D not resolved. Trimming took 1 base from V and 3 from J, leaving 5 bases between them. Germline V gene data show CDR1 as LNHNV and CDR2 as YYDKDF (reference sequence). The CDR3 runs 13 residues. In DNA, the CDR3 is TGTGCCACCAGCAGAGTTCGTACAGATACGCAGTATTTT. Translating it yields CATSRVRTDTQYF.

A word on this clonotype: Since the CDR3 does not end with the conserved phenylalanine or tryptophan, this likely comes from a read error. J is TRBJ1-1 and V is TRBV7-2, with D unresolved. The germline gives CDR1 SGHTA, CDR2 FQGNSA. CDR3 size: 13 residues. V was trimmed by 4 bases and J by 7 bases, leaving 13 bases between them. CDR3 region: CASSSTPWGEAFL. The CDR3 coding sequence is TGTGCCAGCAGCTCAACACCCTGGGGTGAAGCTTTCTTG.

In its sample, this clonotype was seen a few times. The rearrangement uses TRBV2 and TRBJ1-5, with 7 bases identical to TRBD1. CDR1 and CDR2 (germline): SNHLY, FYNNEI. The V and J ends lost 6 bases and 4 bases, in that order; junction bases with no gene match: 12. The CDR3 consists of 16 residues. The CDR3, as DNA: TGTGCCAGCAGATTGAGGGAGGGACAGATTAATCAGCCCCAGCATTTT. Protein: CASRLREGQINQPQHF.

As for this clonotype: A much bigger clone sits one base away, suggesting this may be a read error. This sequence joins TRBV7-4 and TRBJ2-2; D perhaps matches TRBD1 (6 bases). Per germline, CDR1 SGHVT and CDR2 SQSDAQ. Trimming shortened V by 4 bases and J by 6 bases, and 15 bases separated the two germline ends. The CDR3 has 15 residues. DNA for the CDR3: TGTGCCAGCAGCTCGGTACAGGGACGCCCCGGGGAGCTGTTTTTT. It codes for CASSSVQGRPGELFF.

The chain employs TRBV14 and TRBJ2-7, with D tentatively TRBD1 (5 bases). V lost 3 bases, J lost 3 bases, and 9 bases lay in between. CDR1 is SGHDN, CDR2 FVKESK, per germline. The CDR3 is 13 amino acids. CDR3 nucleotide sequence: TGTGCCAGCAGCCACAGGGAAGGCTACGAGCAGTACTTC. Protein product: CASSHREGYEQYF.

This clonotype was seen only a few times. The CDR3 loop is CATSTPVKAEQFF. CDR3 coding DNA: TGTGCCACCAGCACACCGGTTAAGGCTGAGCAGTTCTTC. V gene TRBV15 combines with J gene TRBJ2-1; D gene uncertain. Trimming removed 4 bases at V and 9 bases at J, with 13 bases between. This CDR3 contains 13 residues. Per the germline V gene, CDR1 is LNHNV and CDR2 is YYDKDF (reference sequence).

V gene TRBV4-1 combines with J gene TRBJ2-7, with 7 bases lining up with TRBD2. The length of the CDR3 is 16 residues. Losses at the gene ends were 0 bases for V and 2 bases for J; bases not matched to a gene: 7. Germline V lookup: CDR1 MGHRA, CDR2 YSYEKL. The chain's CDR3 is CASSQERAGLTYEQYF. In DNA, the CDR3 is TGCGCCAGCAGCCAAGAAAGAGCGGGACTCACCTACGAGCAGTACTTC.

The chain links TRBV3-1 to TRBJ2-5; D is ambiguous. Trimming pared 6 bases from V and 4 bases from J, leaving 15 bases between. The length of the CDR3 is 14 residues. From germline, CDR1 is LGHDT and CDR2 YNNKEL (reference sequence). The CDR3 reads CASRGSSSGETQYF. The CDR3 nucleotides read TGTGCCAGCAGGGGTAGCTCCTCGGGAGAGACCCAGTACTTC.

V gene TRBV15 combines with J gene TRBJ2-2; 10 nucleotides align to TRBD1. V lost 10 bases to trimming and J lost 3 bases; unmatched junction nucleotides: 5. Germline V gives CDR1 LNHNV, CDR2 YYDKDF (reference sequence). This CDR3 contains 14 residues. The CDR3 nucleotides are TGTGCCATTGCCGGGACAGGGGACACCGGGGAGCTGTTTTTT. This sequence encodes CAIAGTGDTGELFF.

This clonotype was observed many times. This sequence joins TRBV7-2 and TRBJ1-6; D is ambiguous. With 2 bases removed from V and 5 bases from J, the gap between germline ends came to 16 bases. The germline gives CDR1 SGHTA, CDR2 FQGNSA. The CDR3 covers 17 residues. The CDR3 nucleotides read TGTGCCAGCAGCTTACGTCCGGTGGCTTGGGATAATTCACCCCTCCACTTT. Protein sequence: CASSLRPVAWDNSPLHF.

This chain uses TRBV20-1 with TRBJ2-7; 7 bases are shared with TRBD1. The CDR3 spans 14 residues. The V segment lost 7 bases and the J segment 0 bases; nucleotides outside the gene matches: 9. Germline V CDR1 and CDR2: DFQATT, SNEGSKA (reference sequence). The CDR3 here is CSVDTGDLSYEQYF. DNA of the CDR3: TGCAGTGTTGATACAGGGGACCTCTCCTACGAGCAGTACTTC.

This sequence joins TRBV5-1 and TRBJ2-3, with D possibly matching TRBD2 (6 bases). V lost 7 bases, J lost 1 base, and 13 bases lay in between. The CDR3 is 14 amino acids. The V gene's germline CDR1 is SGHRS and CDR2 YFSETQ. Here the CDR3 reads CASGRSSGTDTQYF. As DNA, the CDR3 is TGCGCCAGCGGCAGGTCTAGCGGCACAGATACGCAGTATTTT.

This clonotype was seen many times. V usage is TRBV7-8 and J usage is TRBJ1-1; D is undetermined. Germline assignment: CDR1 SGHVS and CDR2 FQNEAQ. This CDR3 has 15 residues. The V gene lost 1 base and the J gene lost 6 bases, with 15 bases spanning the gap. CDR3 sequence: CASSLGPGRSAEAFF. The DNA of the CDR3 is TGTGCCAGCAGCTTAGGTCCAGGCCGGTCCGCTGAAGCTTTCTTT.

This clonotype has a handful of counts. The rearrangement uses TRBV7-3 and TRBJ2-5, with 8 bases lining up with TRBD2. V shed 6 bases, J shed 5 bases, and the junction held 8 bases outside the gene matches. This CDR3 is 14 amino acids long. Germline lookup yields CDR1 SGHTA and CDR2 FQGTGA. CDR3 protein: CASSRAGGRETQYF. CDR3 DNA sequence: TGTGCCAGCAGTCGAGCCGGCGGGAGGGAGACCCAGTACTTC.

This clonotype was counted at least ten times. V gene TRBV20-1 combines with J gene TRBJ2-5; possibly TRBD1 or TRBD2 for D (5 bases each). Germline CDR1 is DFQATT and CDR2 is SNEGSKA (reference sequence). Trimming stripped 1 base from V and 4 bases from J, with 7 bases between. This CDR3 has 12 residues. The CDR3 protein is CSARVGGETQYF. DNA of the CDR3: TGCAGTGCTAGAGTTGGGGGAGAGACCCAGTACTTC.

In DNA, the CDR3 is TGTGCCAGCAGTTTAGGGACAGGGGAAGGGCAGCCCCAGCATTTT. Translation: CASSLGTGEGQPQHF. The V call is TRBV12-3 or TRBV12-4, the J call TRBJ1-5; 9 nucleotides line up with TRBD1. The CDR3 consists of 15 residues. The ends lost 1 base at V and 7 bases at J; junction bases unmatched: 5.

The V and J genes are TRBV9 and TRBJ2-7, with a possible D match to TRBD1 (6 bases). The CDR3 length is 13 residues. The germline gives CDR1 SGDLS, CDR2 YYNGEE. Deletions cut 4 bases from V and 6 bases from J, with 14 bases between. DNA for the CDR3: TGTGCCAGCAGCCTCTCCCGGGACACCGAGCAGTACTTC. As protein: CASSLSRDTEQYF.

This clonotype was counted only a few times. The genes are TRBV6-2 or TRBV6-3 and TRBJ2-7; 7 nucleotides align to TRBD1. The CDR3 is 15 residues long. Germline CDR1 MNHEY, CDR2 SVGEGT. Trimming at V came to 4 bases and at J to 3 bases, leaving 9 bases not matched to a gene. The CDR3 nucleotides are TGTGCCAGCAGTTCCGCCGGGACAGATGACTACGAGCAGTACTTC. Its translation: CASSSAGTDDYEQYF.

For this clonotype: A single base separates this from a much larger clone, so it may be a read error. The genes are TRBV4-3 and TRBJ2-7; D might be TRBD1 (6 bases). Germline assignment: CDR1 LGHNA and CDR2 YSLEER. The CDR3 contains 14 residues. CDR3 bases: TGCGCCAGCATCCAAGTACAGGGAGCCTACGAGCAGTACTTC. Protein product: CASIQVQGAYEQYF.

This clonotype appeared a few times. The CDR3 coding sequence is TGCGCCAGCAGCCGAGGGACAGAGAACACTGAAGCTTTCTTT. Translated, it gives CASSRGTENTEAFF. The chain is built from TRBV4-1 and TRBJ1-1; TRBD1 matches 7 bases. The V gene end was trimmed by 4 bases and the J gene end by 1 base; junction bases not matched to a gene: 3. CDR1 and CDR2 (germline): MGHRA, YSYEKL. The CDR3 runs to 14 residues.

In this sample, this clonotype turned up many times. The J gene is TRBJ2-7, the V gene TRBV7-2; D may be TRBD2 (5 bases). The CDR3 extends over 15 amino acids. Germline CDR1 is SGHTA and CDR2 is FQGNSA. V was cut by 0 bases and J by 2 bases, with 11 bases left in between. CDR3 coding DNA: TGTGCCAGCAGCTTAGCGGGGAGCTCAACCTACGAGCAGTACTTC. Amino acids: CASSLAGSSTYEQYF.

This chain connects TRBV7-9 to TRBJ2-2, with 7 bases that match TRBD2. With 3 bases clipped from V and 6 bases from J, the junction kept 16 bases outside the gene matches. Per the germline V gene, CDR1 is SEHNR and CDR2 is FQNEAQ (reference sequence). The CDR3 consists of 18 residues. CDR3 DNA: TGTGCCAGCAGCTTCAAGCGGGGTGTCTCGAGGTCTCCCGGGGAGCTGTTTTTT. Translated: CASSFKRGVSRSPGELFF.

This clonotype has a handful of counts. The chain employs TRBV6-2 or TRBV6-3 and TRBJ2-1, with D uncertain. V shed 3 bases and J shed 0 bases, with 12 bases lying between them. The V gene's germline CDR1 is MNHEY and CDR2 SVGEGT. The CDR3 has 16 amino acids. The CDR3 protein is CASSYGGLSSYNEQFF. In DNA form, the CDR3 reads TGTGCCAGCAGTTATGGTGGCCTTAGCTCCTACAATGAGCAGTTCTTC.

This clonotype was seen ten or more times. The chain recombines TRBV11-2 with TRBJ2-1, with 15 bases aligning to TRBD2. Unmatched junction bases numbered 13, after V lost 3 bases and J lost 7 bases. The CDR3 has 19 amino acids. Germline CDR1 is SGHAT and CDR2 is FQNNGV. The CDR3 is CASSLRPTGTSGGLNEQFF. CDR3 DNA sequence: TGTGCCAGCAGCTTGCGCCCCACCGGGACTAGCGGGGGGTTAAATGAGCAGTTCTTC.

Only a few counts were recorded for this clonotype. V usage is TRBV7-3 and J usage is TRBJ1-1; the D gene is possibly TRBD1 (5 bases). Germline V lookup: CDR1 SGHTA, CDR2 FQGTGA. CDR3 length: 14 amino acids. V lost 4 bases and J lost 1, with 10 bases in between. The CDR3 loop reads CASSSGPQNTEAFF. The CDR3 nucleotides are TGTGCCAGCAGCTCGGGACCCCAGAACACTGAAGCTTTCTTT.